This entry lists 5 T cell receptor beta chains sequenced from one sample in a study of T cells in Graves' hyperthyroidism and ophthalmopathy. From RNA transcripts, TCR beta CDR3 regions were amplified. TCR CDR3 underwent first-round RT-PCR with the HTBI primer set. TCRdb reprocessed the multiplex PCR reads with MiXCR, giving one entry per CDR3 protein. The table records almost 600,000 distinct CDR3 sequences, roughly 13% of them present only once. Specimen: blood. Receptor source: a woman aged 25 to 39 with Graves' hyperthyroidism that later progressed to Graves' ophthalmopathy.

This clonotype has ten or more counts. This chain links TRBV19 with TRBJ2-7; the D call may be TRBD1 or TRBD2 (5 bases each). The germline gives CDR1 LNHDA, CDR2 SQIVND (reference sequence). The V gene lost 5 bases and the J gene lost 1 base, with 18 bases spanning the gap. The CDR3 covers 16 residues. CDR3 nucleotides: TGTGCCAGTAGTCCCCAGGGAAGAGGGTTTTCCTACGAGCAGTACTTC. Amino acids: CASSPQGRGFSYEQYF.

Ten or more counts support this clonotype. The J gene is TRBJ2-5, the V gene TRBV7-2; possible D gene TRBD2, 6 bases. Germline V gives CDR1 SGHTA, CDR2 FQGNSA. The CDR3 spans 17 residues. V was pared by 2 bases and J by 7 bases, with 23 bases between. The CDR3 sequence: CASSLIRSGDSRGTQYF. The CDR3 DNA reads TGTGCCAGCAGCTTAATCAGGAGTGGGGACTCCCGTGGGACCCAGTACTTC.

This clonotype was picked up many times. The chain links TRBV19 to TRBJ1-1, with D possibly TRBD1 on 5 matching bases. There are 16 residues in the CDR3. Trimming cost V 2 bases and J 4 bases, with 17 bases left between them. Germline assignment: CDR1 LNHDA and CDR2 SQIVND (reference sequence). CDR3: CASSILAGPGGTEAFF. The DNA for the CDR3 is TGTGCCAGTAGTATATTAGCGGGACCCGGGGGCACTGAAGCTTTCTTT.

This clonotype occurred many times. The chain is built from TRBV5-1 and TRBJ1-6, with D possibly being TRBD1 (5 bases). The germline V and J ends were trimmed by 1 base and 6 bases, with 11 bases remaining between them. The CDR3 length is 15 residues. From germline, CDR1 is SGHRS and CDR2 YFSETQ. The CDR3 region is CASSLLQDPNSPLHF. The CDR3 bases are TGCGCCAGCAGCTTGTTACAGGATCCTAATTCACCCCTCCACTTT.

CDR3 bases: TGTGCCAGCTGTTTCGGGTCGGCCAAAAACATTCAGTACTTC. It is translated as CASCFGSAKNIQYF. The V gene is TRBV6-1, the J gene TRBJ2-4; D call uncertain. The CDR3 totals 14 residues. Germline V lookup: CDR1 MNHNS, CDR2 SASEGT. With 8 bases removed from V and 1 base from J, the gap between germline ends came to 12 bases.